A selection of T cell receptor beta chains follows, all from one sample in a study of T cells after yellow fever vaccination. TCRdb independently ran MiXCR on the 5' RACE reads; one entry per CDR3 protein. This table holds hundreds of thousands of distinct CDR3 sequences, over 9% found once. This specimen was PBMCs, taken on the day of the yellow fever booster vaccination. Source of these receptors: a man aged 30 to 45 who received the YFV17D yellow fever vaccine. The CDR3 runs from the conserved cysteine through the conserved F or W. D genes are given only for firm matches. Part of the rows lack a size; the others show once, few, many or a class for expanded clones.

>TRBV11-2|NA|TRBJ2-5|TRBD2
CASSLLRTRPTGTQYF
TGTGCCAGCAGCCTTCTCAGGACTAGACCAACGGGGACCCAGTACTTC
>TRBV18|NA|TRBJ2-4|TRBD1
CASSAPLLTGGNIQYF
TGTGCCAGCTCAGCACCCCTCTTGACAGGGGGGAACATTCAGTACTTC
>TRBV7-2|many|TRBJ1-4|NA
CASSLFQGGANEKLFF
TGTGCCAGCAGCTTATTTCAGGGAGGAGCCAATGAAAAACTGTTTTTT
>TRBV28|NA|TRBJ1-3|NA
CAMGPGLLCSGNTIYF
TGTGCCATGGGCCCCGGGCTCCTGTGCTCTGGAAACACCATATATTTT
>TRBV11-2|NA|TRBJ2-3|NA
CASSGRQLWSDTQYF
TGTGCCAGCAGCGGACGACAGTTATGGTCGGATACGCAGTATTTT
>TRBV27|NA|TRBJ2-1|TRBD2
CASSYRDYHNEQFF
TGTGCCAGCAGTTACCGGGACTATCACAATGAGCAGTTCTTC
>TRBV12-3/TRBV12-4|few|TRBJ2-5|TRBD1
CASSPRTGERTQYF
TGTGCCAGCAGTCCCCGGACAGGAGAAAGGACCCAGTACTTC
>TRBV20-1|NA|TRBJ2-7|NA
CSARRAAHYEQYF
TGCAGTGCTAGAAGGGCAGCCCACTACGAGCAGTACTTC
>TRBV18|NA|TRBJ2-2|TRBD2
CASSPTSGSVLSGELFF
TGTGCCAGCTCACCAACTAGCGGGAGTGTTTTGTCCGGGGAGCTGTTTTTT
>TRBV7-2|NA|TRBJ2-1|TRBD2
CASSLVHRTSGYNEQFF
TGTGCCAGCAGCTTAGTTCACCGGACTAGCGGTTACAATGAGCAGTTCTTC
>TRBV29-1|few|TRBJ1-1|NA
CSVEQTANTEAFF
TGCAGCGTTGAACAGACAGCGAACACTGAAGCTTTCTTT
>TRBV27|NA|TRBJ2-7|TRBD2
CASRRTSGPYEQYF
TGTGCCAGCAGACGCACTAGCGGACCATACGAGCAGTACTTC
>TRBV4-3|NA|TRBJ2-3|NA
CASSQDSLAADTQYF
TGCGCCAGCAGCCAAGATTCCCTAGCTGCAGATACGCAGTATTTT
>TRBV24-1|few|TRBJ2-1|NA
CATSDLNGNNEQFF
TGTGCCACCAGTGATTTAAACGGGAACAATGAGCAGTTCTTC
>TRBV7-2|many|TRBJ2-7|NA
CASSPGPPSYEQYF
TGTGCCAGCAGCCCGGGACCACCCTCCTACGAGCAGTACTTC
>TRBV11-2|NA|TRBJ2-3|TRBD2
CASSLSRGGVDTQYF
TGTGCCAGCAGCTTATCGCGCGGGGGGGTAGATACGCAGTATTTT
>TRBV20-1|NA|TRBJ2-7|NA
CSAEEGRSYEQYF
TGCAGTGCAGAAGAAGGTCGCTCCTACGAGCAGTACTTC
>TRBV28|NA|TRBJ2-7|TRBD2
CASSLAGTTREQYF
TGTGCCAGCAGTTTAGCCGGGACTACCCGCGAGCAGTACTTC
>TRBV6-5|few|TRBJ2-7|NA
CASSYSNRYEQYF
TGTGCCAGCAGTTACTCGAATCGGTACGAGCAGTACTTC
>TRBV29-1|NA|TRBJ1-1|NA
CSGNRDPGTEAFF
TGCAGCGGAAATCGGGACCCGGGGACTGAAGCTTTCTTT
>TRBV29-1|many|TRBJ1-2|NA
CSVEPGIGGYTF
TGCAGCGTTGAGCCCGGGATAGGTGGCTACACCTTC
>TRBV7-2|once|TRBJ2-3|NA
CASSLVPTGSTDTQYF
TGTGCCAGCAGCTTAGTTCCGACAGGCAGCACAGATACGCAGTATTTT
>TRBV12-3/TRBV12-4|NA|TRBJ2-2|NA
CASSFTLSNTGELFF
TGTGCCAGCAGTTTTACCCTATCGAACACCGGGGAGCTGTTTTTT
>TRBV5-1|NA|TRBJ2-7|NA
CASSLGSSGLSPYEQYF
TGCGCCAGCAGCTTGGGTTCCTCAGGGTTGAGCCCCTACGAGCAGTACTTC
>TRBV6-2/TRBV6-3|NA|TRBJ2-5|TRBD2
CASMATSGILVETQYF
TGTGCCAGCATGGCGACTAGCGGGATCTTAGTGGAGACCCAGTACTTC
>TRBV5-1|many|TRBJ1-5|NA
CASSWGPQEPQHF
TGCGCCAGCAGCTGGGGACCGCAGGAGCCCCAGCATTTT
>TRBV24-1|few|TRBJ2-7|TRBD2
CAIAAGGLYEQYF
TGTGCAATCGCGGCGGGAGGGCTGTACGAGCAGTACTTC
>TRBV5-4|few|TRBJ2-2|NA
CASSLGPGLVGGELFF
TGTGCCAGCAGCTTGGGCCCCGGTCTAGTTGGCGGGGAGCTGTTTTTT
>TRBV7-2|few|TRBJ2-7|NA
CASSFREKGYYEQYF
TGTGCCAGCAGCTTTAGGGAGAAGGGGTACTACGAGCAGTACTTC
>TRBV6-2/TRBV6-3|NA|TRBJ2-7|NA
CASSYPLLSDPPYEQYF
TGTGCCAGCAGTTACCCGTTATTGTCGGATCCTCCCTACGAGCAGTACTTC
>TRBV7-9|NA|TRBJ1-4|TRBD1
CASSSRGDRVEKLFF
TGTGCCAGCAGCTCCAGAGGGGACAGGGTCGAAAAACTGTTTTTT
>TRBV15|few|TRBJ1-1|NA
CATSTLDRAEAFF
TGTGCCACCAGCACACTAGACAGAGCCGAAGCTTTCTTT